One and the same sample provided the 17 T cell receptor beta chains below, sequenced in a study of cytomegalovirus exposure and HLA in healthy donors. The PCR employed 60 Vbeta primers together with 13 Jbeta primers. Method: immunoSEQ multiplex PCR; TCRdb's copy keeps in-frame clones and lacks some. The sample records some 200,000 clones, under 70% being singletons. The sequencing sample was made of PBMCs. The receptors derive from a man aged 35 to 55 in good health and CMV-seropositive.

This clone was seen a handful of times. This chain links TRBV6-1 with TRBJ2-5; 9 positions agree with TRBD1. The J call may be in error: the DNA end matches TRBJ2-7 better. Looked up from germline, CDR1 is MNHNS and CDR2 is SASEGT. The CDR3 runs 14 residues. The CDR3 DNA is TGTGCCAGCAGAGGGACAGGGACCACCTACGAGCAGTACTTC. It is translated as CASRGTGTTYEQYF.

This clone was seen a few times. The rearrangement joins TRBV6-5 to TRBJ1-1, with a tentative D call TRBD1 (6 bases). The CDR3 extends over 15 amino acids. Germline CDR1 reads MNHEY; CDR2 reads SVGAGI. Trimming took 6 bases from V and 4 from J, leaving 18 bases between them. CDR3 residues: CASRERGGARTEAFF. CDR3 nucleotides: TGTGCCAGCAGAGAGAGGGGGGGCGCACGCACTGAAGCTTTCTTT.

This clone showed up just once. The chain has TRBV4-2 and TRBJ2-5, with a tentative D call TRBD1 (6 bases). The end of the DNA is better explained by TRBJ2-7, so the J call may be wrong. Germline V gives CDR1 LGHNA, CDR2 YNFKEQ. The CDR3 has 17 amino acids. The CDR3 spells CASSPRDTSQGTYEQYF. CDR3 coding DNA: TGTGCCAGCAGCCCCCGGGACACCTCTCAGGGTACCTACGAGCAGTACTTC.

V usage is TRBV7-9 and J usage is TRBJ2-4; the match to TRBD2 covers 7 bases. The V gene's germline CDR1 is SEHNR and CDR2 FQNEAQ (reference sequence). The CDR3 runs to 14 residues. J was trimmed by 1 base and V by 3 bases; bases with no gene match: 0. CDR3 sequence: CASSFGGAKNIQYF. In DNA form, the CDR3 reads TGTGCCAGCAGCTTCGGGGGGGCCAAAAACATTCAGTACTTC.

The chain has TRBV5-4 and TRBJ1-4; 7 bases line up with TRBD1. J lost 8 bases, V lost 4 bases, and 11 bases had no gene match. This CDR3 spans 15 amino acids. The germline CDR1 and CDR2 sequences are SGHNT and YYREEE (reference sequence). The CDR3 reads CASSPGAGGREKLFF. CDR3 sequence (DNA): TGTGCCAGCAGCCCCGGGGCAGGGGGAAGGGAAAAACTGTTTTTT.

The genes are TRBV27 and TRBJ1-2, with TRBD1 matching 11 bases. Germline V gene sequence: CDR1 MNHEY, CDR2 SMNVEV (reference sequence). This CDR3 has 13 residues. The trim removed 3 bases at V and 8 bases at J, leaving 2 bases unmatched. The CDR3 nucleotides are TGTGCCAGCAGTTTCCGGACAGGGGGCGGCTACACCTTC. Its protein product is CASSFRTGGGYTF.

The CDR3 sequence is CASGPSGGARETQYF. In nucleotides, the CDR3 is TGTGCCAGCGGACCTAGCGGGGGGGCCCGGGAGACCCAGTACTTC. This sequence joins TRBV7-3 and TRBJ2-5; 12 bases fit TRBD2. The germline V gene has CDR1 SGHTA and CDR2 FQGTGA. V gave up 8 bases and J gave up 5 bases; unmatched junction bases: 9. The CDR3 runs 15 residues.

This chain uses TRBV4-1 with TRBJ1-1; the D gene is possibly TRBD1 (5 bases). The germline V gene has CDR1 MGHRA and CDR2 YSYEKL. CDR3 length: 16 residues. V lost 0 bases to trimming and J lost 8 bases, with 19 bases between them. The CDR3 sequence: CASSQDNPKGIREAFF. CDR3 sequence (DNA): TGCGCCAGCAGCCAAGATAACCCTAAGGGGATCCGAGAAGCTTTCTTT.

The chain is built from TRBV6-1 and TRBJ1-5, with TRBD1 matching 9 bases. The V gene's germline CDR1 is MNHNS and CDR2 SASEGT. The CDR3 totals 14 residues. V was pared by 5 bases and J by 7 bases, with 6 bases of the junction left unmatched. The CDR3 nucleotides are TGTGCCAGCAGTTATACAGGGGGCGGGCAGCCCCAGCATTTT. It codes for CASSYTGGGQPQHF.

The rearrangement uses TRBV4-2 and TRBJ1-2, with TRBD1 matching over 10 bases. V dropped 5 bases and J dropped 2; count of bases not matched to a gene: 5. The CDR3 covers 15 residues. From germline, CDR1 is LGHNA and CDR2 YNFKEQ. CDR3 sequence: CASSMRGQGNYGYTF. The CDR3 DNA follows: TGTGCCAGCAGCATGCGGGGACAGGGGAACTATGGCTACACCTTC.

This sequence joins TRBV6-5 and TRBJ2-2, with a weak D call TRBD1 (6 bases). The CDR3 is 15 residues long. The ends were cut back, 6 bases at V and 1 base at J, with 12 bases in the middle. CDR1 MNHEY and CDR2 SVGAGI come from the germline V gene. This CDR3 is CASRAPGQNTGELFF. CDR3 DNA sequence: TGTGCCAGCAGAGCTCCGGGACAGAACACCGGGGAGCTGTTTTTT.

The chain links TRBV4-3 to TRBJ1-6; TRBD1 aligns across 8 bases. This CDR3 has 14 amino acids. Trimming took 4 bases from V and 13 from J; bases not matched to a gene: 9. Germline CDR1 LGHNA, CDR2 YSLEER. The CDR3 spells CASSPGQEWGPLHF. CDR3 coding DNA: TGCGCCAGCAGCCCGGGACAGGAGTGGGGTCCCCTCCACTTT.

This chain links TRBV19 with TRBJ2-3, with TRBD2 matching over 15 bases. The trim removed 5 bases at V and 4 bases at J, leaving 4 bases unmatched. The CDR3 spans 16 residues. Germline V gene lookup returns CDR1 LNHDA and CDR2 SQIVND (reference sequence). CDR3 protein: CASSPGLAGGSDTQYF. The CDR3 DNA follows: TGTGCCAGTAGTCCGGGACTAGCGGGGGGATCAGATACGCAGTATTTT.

The rearrangement joins TRBV4-1 to TRBJ1-2; no clear D gene. Deletions cut 0 bases from V and 8 bases from J, with 10 bases between. This CDR3 contains 13 residues. Germline CDR1 MGHRA, CDR2 YSYEKL. The CDR3 DNA is TGCGCCAGCAGCCAAGATGGAGTATTCGGCTACACCTTC. Its translation: CASSQDGVFGYTF.

A word on this clone: One end of the junction is discordant with germline, which a read error may explain. The chain is built from TRBV10-2 and TRBJ2-1; the match to TRBD2 covers 8 bases. Germline CDR1 is WSHSY and CDR2 is SAAADI. This CDR3 comprises 16 residues. CDR3 residues: CASSESSGSSYNGQFF. In DNA, the CDR3 is TGCGCCAGCAGTGAGTCGAGCGGGAGCTCCTACAATGGGCAGTTCTTC.

The chain has TRBV10-3 and TRBJ1-2, with TRBD1 matching 7 bases. V gave up 5 bases and J gave up 8 bases; unmatched junction bases: 5. The CDR3 runs to 12 residues. Germline V gene sequence: CDR1 ENHRY, CDR2 SYGVKD. Here the CDR3 reads CAISLQGLGYTF. In DNA, the CDR3 is TGTGCCATCAGTCTACAGGGGTTGGGCTACACCTTC.

This clone was observed a handful of times. This chain joins TRBV19 and TRBJ2-7, with TRBD1 identical over 9 bases. Trimming at V came to 2 bases and at J to 2 bases, leaving 4 bases not matched to a gene. Germline CDR1 is LNHDA and CDR2 is SQIVND (reference sequence). This CDR3 has 15 residues. For the CDR3, the DNA is TGTGCCAGTAGTATATTGGGACAGGGAACCTACGAGCAGTACTTC. Amino acid sequence: CASSILGQGTYEQYF. Looking up the rest from reference TRBV19 and TRBJ2-7 gives the full variable domain: DGGITQSPKYLFRKEGQNVTLSCEQNLNHDAMYWYRQDPGQGLRLIYYSQIVNDFQKGDIAEGYSVSREKKESFPLTVTSAQKNPTAFYLCASSILGQGTYEQYFGPGTRLTVT.